The 30 T cell receptor beta chains listed next were all sequenced from one sample in a study of shared clonotypes between healthy human individuals. Clones were read by immunoSEQ multiplex PCR, and TCRdb kept only the in-frame ones, dropping some. The sample includes more than 1 million clones, approximately 80% of them seen just once. Material: memory CD4+ T cells from PBMCs. The sample's subset: CD45RA-negative fraction. These receptor sequences come from a man aged 18 to 29 in good health. Some clones in this sample may be carry-over from other donors' samples.

The rearrangement links TRBV29-1 to TRBJ2-7; TRBD1 matches at 8 bases. V was pared by 7 bases and J by 5 bases, with 10 bases of the junction left unmatched. The CDR3 totals 13 residues. The germline gives CDR1 SQVTM, CDR2 ANQGSEA. The DNA of the CDR3 is TGCAGCGCTGTAACAGGGGGGAAAGACGAGCAGTACTTC. Protein product: CSAVTGGKDEQYF.

This rearrangement joins TRBV7-9 to TRBJ1-1; D not certain. The germline V gene has CDR1 SEHNR and CDR2 FQNEAQ (reference sequence). V dropped 1 base and J dropped 1 base, with 10 bases sitting between them. CDR3 length: 15 residues. CDR3 coding DNA: TGTGCCAGCAGCTTAGTGGCCAGCGGGAACACTGAAGCTTTCTTT. Translation gives CASSLVASGNTEAFF.

This chain joins TRBV28 and TRBJ2-3; D is uncertain. CDR1 is MDHEN, CDR2 SYDVKM, per germline. The germline V and J ends were trimmed by 6 bases and 1 base, with 8 bases remaining between them. The CDR3 sequence is 13 residues long. The CDR3 spells CASRGPGTDTQYF. DNA of the CDR3: TGTGCCAGCAGAGGGCCGGGCACAGATACGCAGTATTTT.

This clone was recorded many times. The genes are TRBV9 and TRBJ2-1; no clear D. Germline V lookup: CDR1 SGDLS, CDR2 YYNGEE. With 3 bases removed from V and 7 bases from J, the gap between germline ends came to 14 bases. The CDR3 is 14 amino acids. The CDR3 reads CASSANNVGNEQFF. CDR3 in DNA: TGTGCCAGCAGCGCGAACAATGTTGGAAATGAGCAGTTCTTC. Full variable domain (remainder filled in from reference TRBV9 and TRBJ2-1): DSGVTQTPKHLITATGQRVTLRCSPRSGDLSVYWYQQSLDQGLQFLIQYYNGEERAKGNILERFSAQQFPDLHSELNLSSLELGDSALYFCASSANNVGNEQFFGPGTRLTVL.

CDR3 nucleotides: TGTGCCAGCAGTTTGGGGCGTAATCGGGGCGAGCAGTACTTC. This sequence encodes CASSLGRNRGEQYF. The chain has TRBV28 and TRBJ2-7, with D perhaps assigned TRBD1 or TRBD2 (5 bases each). Germline loops: CDR1 MDHEN, CDR2 SYDVKM. The CDR3 has 14 amino acids. The germline V and J ends were trimmed by 3 bases and 6 bases, with 15 bases remaining between them.

This clone was observed a handful of times. The chain recombines TRBV30 with TRBJ1-2; 10 bases match TRBD1. The CDR3 runs to 13 residues. V lost 6 bases to trimming and J lost 1 base; unmatched junction nucleotides: 2. Germline-derived CDR1 and CDR2 are GTSNPN and SVGIG (reference sequence). DNA of the CDR3: TGTGCCTGCGGACAGGGGGATAACTATGGCTACACCTTC. Translated: CACGQGDNYGYTF.

As concerns this clone: This CDR3 is also generated by other DNA sequences in the sample. The genes are TRBV30 and TRBJ2-5, with D unclear. The CDR3 extends over 13 amino acids. V was pared by 0 bases and J by 4 bases, with 9 bases between. In germline, CDR1 is GTSNPN, CDR2 SVGIG (reference sequence). The CDR3 DNA reads TGTGCCTGGAGTGTACGACCGGGAGAGACCCAGTACTTC. This sequence encodes CAWSVRPGETQYF. The variable domain in full, completed from reference TRBV30 and TRBJ2-5, reads SQTIHQWPATLVQPVGSPLSLECTVEGTSNPNLYWYRQAAGRGLQLLFYSVGIGQISSEVPQNLSASRPQDRQFILSSKKLLLSDSGFYLCAWSVRPGETQYFGPGTRLLVL.

The DNA of the CDR3 is TGTGCCAGCAGTCCGGGACTAGCGGCCTACAATGAGCAGTTCTTC. Translating it yields CASSPGLAAYNEQFF. The chain employs TRBV27 and TRBJ2-1; TRBD2 aligns across 11 bases. The V and J ends lost 5 bases and 2 bases, in that order; junction bases with no gene match: 2. CDR3 size: 15 residues. Germline lookup yields CDR1 MNHEY and CDR2 SMNVEV (reference sequence).

This clone was picked up a small number of times. The chain joins TRBV6-5 to TRBJ2-1; 9 bases align to TRBD1. Germline V gene sequence: CDR1 MNHEY, CDR2 SVGAGI. The CDR3 loop spans 14 amino acids. With 7 bases clipped from V and 8 bases from J, the junction kept 9 bases outside the gene matches. The CDR3 spells CASTPWGQGDEQFF. The CDR3 nucleotides read TGTGCCAGCACTCCCTGGGGACAGGGCGATGAGCAGTTCTTC.

This sequence joins TRBV30 and TRBJ2-1; D is ambiguous. The CDR3 sequence is 13 residues long. Germline V lookup: CDR1 GTSNPN, CDR2 SVGIG (reference sequence). V was pared by 2 bases and J by 9 bases, with 14 bases between. The CDR3 DNA reads TGTGCCTGGAGTCGTATAGATTGGGGTGAGCAGTTCTTC. Protein sequence: CAWSRIDWGEQFF.

This clone showed up just once. The rearrangement uses TRBV7-3 and TRBJ2-1; 7 bases fit TRBD2. Germline V gives CDR1 SGHTA, CDR2 FQGTGA. The CDR3 has 15 amino acids. Germline trimming cut 4 bases from V and 4 bases from J; bases unmatched to any gene: 7. The CDR3 loop reads CASSSPAGGYNEQFF. CDR3 nucleotides: TGTGCCAGCAGCTCCCCTGCCGGGGGGTACAATGAGCAGTTCTTC.

Only a few counts were recorded for this clone. The V gene is TRBV7-6, the J gene TRBJ2-7; 8 nucleotides align to TRBD1. Germline V lookup: CDR1 SGHVS, CDR2 FNYEAQ. V was pared by 4 bases and J by 6 bases, with 5 bases of the junction left unmatched. This CDR3 comprises 13 residues. The CDR3 protein is CASSSYRGFEQYF. CDR3 DNA sequence: TGTGCCAGCAGCTCGTACAGGGGGTTCGAGCAGTACTTC. Complete variable domain (other parts from reference TRBV7-6 and TRBJ2-7): GAGVSQSPRYKVTKRGQDVALRCDPISGHVSLYWYRQALGQGPEFLTYFNYEAQQDKSGLPNDRFSAERPEGSISTLTIQRTEQRDSAMYRCASSSYRGFEQYFGPGTRLTVT.

The V and J genes are TRBV28 and TRBJ1-1; the D gene is possibly TRBD1 (6 bases). V was trimmed by 7 bases and J by 7 bases, leaving 13 bases between them. CDR1 and CDR2 (germline): MDHEN, SYDVKM. This CDR3 is built from 12 residues. The CDR3 sequence is CASNTGRNEAFF. CDR3 DNA: TGTGCCAGCAATACAGGGAGAAATGAAGCTTTCTTT.

This chain uses TRBV28 with TRBJ2-2, with D possibly TRBD1 on 6 matching bases. CDR1 and CDR2 (germline): MDHEN, SYDVKM. The V end was cut by 4 bases, the J end by 1 base, with 7 bases between. The CDR3 has 14 residues. The CDR3 coding sequence is TGTGCCAGCAGTTCGGGACAGAACACCGGGGAGCTGTTTTTT. This codes for CASSSGQNTGELFF.

About this clone: A much more abundant neighbour one base away suggests this may be a read error. The V and J genes are TRBV5-4 and TRBJ2-6, with D unclear. Germline V gives CDR1 SGHNT, CDR2 YYREEE (reference sequence). Deletions cut 5 bases from V and 0 bases from J, with 6 bases between. CDR3 size: 14 residues. Here the CDR3 DNA reads TGTGCCAGCAGTCGGAACTCTGGGGCCAACGTCCTGACTTTC. Translating it yields CASSRNSGANVLTF.

This chain uses TRBV5-1 with TRBJ2-2; TRBD2 matches 9 bases. Germline V lookup: CDR1 SGHRS, CDR2 YFSETQ. V dropped 4 bases and J dropped 2; count of bases not matched to a gene: 12. The CDR3 is 18 amino acids. CDR3 residues: CASSLRTSELVNTGELFF. The CDR3 DNA reads as TGCGCCAGCAGCCTAAGGACTAGCGAGTTGGTTAACACCGGGGAGCTGTTTTTT.

J is TRBJ1-2 and V is TRBV30; possibly TRBD1 for D (5 bases). Trimming took off 3 bases at V and 8 bases at J, with 13 bases between the two ends. Germline V gene sequence: CDR1 GTSNPN, CDR2 SVGIG (reference sequence). The CDR3 extends over 12 amino acids. The CDR3 DNA reads TGTGCCTGGAGGCGGCAGGGTTCCGGCTACACCTTC. As protein: CAWRRQGSGYTF.

The rearrangement uses TRBV9 and TRBJ2-5; D is perhaps TRBD2 (6 bases). Germline V lookup: CDR1 SGDLS, CDR2 YYNGEE. The V end was cut by 0 bases, the J end by 3 bases, with 15 bases between. The CDR3 has 16 residues. This CDR3 is CASSVGLYGGEETQYF. For the CDR3, the DNA is TGTGCCAGCAGCGTAGGTTTATATGGAGGGGAAGAGACCCAGTACTTC.

This sequence joins TRBV5-1 and TRBJ2-7; D may be TRBD2 (6 bases). Trimming stripped 0 bases from V and 2 bases from J, with 15 bases between. Germline V lookup: CDR1 SGHRS, CDR2 YFSETQ. CDR3 size: 16 residues. CDR3 residues: CASSLAVGRGTYEQYF. CDR3 DNA sequence: TGCGCCAGCAGCTTGGCCGTCGGGCGGGGAACCTACGAGCAGTACTTC.

This chain uses TRBV6-1 with TRBJ1-5, with D unclear. Trimming shortened V by 8 bases and J by 2 bases, and 10 bases separated the two germline ends. This CDR3 contains 13 residues. From germline, CDR1 is MNHNS and CDR2 SASEGT. The CDR3 DNA sequence: TGTGCCAGCTCGAGGGAGCGCAATCAGCCCCAGCATTTT. It yields the protein CASSRERNQPQHF.

The chain combines TRBV6-5 with TRBJ2-7; 11 bases agree with TRBD2. Germline V gene sequence: CDR1 MNHEY, CDR2 SVGAGI. The V segment lost 6 bases and the J segment 0 bases; nucleotides outside the gene matches: 4. The CDR3 sequence is 15 residues long. CDR3 sequence (DNA): TGTGCCAGCAGACCGGGACTAGCGGACTCCTACGAGCAGTACTTC. Translated: CASRPGLADSYEQYF.

V and J are TRBV5-1 and TRBJ2-3, with 11 bases identical to TRBD2. With V trimmed by 4 bases and J by 4 bases, 11 bases remained unmatched. This CDR3 contains 17 residues. Germline V lookup: CDR1 SGHRS, CDR2 YFSETQ. This chain's CDR3 is CASSTLPTSGSADTQYF. The CDR3 region has the DNA TGCGCCAGCAGCACCCTCCCTACTAGCGGGAGCGCAGATACGCAGTATTTT.

V is TRBV27 and J is TRBJ1-1, with a weak D call TRBD1 (6 bases). Between the trimmed V and J ends, which lost 7 bases and 6 bases, there was a span of 15 bases. This CDR3 contains 13 residues. CDR1 and CDR2 from the germline V gene are MNHEY and SMNVEV (reference sequence). The CDR3 loop reads CASTKTGGAEAFF. Written as DNA, the CDR3 is TGTGCCAGCACCAAGACGGGGGGCGCTGAAGCTTTCTTT.

V and J are TRBV23-1 and TRBJ2-2; D call uncertain. TRBV23-1 is an open reading frame, and its role is uncertain. CDR3 length equals 15 residues. Trimming took 4 bases from V and 0 from J, leaving 9 bases between them. CDR3 sequence reads: CASSRSPANTGELFF. Written as DNA, the CDR3 is TGCGCCAGCAGTCGTTCGCCAGCGAACACCGGGGAGCTGTTTTTT.

This chain links TRBV29-1 with TRBJ2-1; D may be TRBD2 (5 bases). The germline V and J ends were trimmed by 4 bases and 0 bases, with 13 bases remaining between them. Germline V gene lookup returns CDR1 SQVTM and CDR2 ANQGSEA. This CDR3 has 15 amino acids. The CDR3 region is CSVVGGSSSYNEQFF. The CDR3 DNA reads TGCAGCGTTGTGGGCGGGTCTAGCTCCTACAATGAGCAGTTCTTC.

The chain has TRBV2 and TRBJ2-7; D is possibly TRBD1 (5 bases). Per the germline V gene, CDR1 is SNHLY and CDR2 is FYNNEI. CDR3 length: 15 amino acids. V lost 2 bases, J lost 5 bases, and 16 bases lay in between. CDR3 bases: TGTGCCAGCAGTGAATTATATGGCAGGGAAGACGAGCAGTACTTC. This encodes CASSELYGREDEQYF. The complete variable domain, with remaining parts taken from reference TRBV2 and TRBJ2-7, reads EPEVTQTPSHQVTQMGQEVILRCVPISNHLYFYWYRQILGQKVEFLVSFYNNEISEKSEIFDDQFSVERPDGSNFTLKIRSTKLEDSAMYFCASSELYGREDEQYFGPGTRLTVT.

J is TRBJ1-1 and V is TRBV7-9; D may be TRBD1 (5 bases). V lost 5 bases to trimming and J lost 1 base, with 11 bases between them. CDR3 size: 14 residues. The germline gives CDR1 SEHNR, CDR2 FQNEAQ (reference sequence). The CDR3 DNA is TGTGCCAGCAGCGTGACAGTGCCGAACACTGAAGCTTTCTTT. This translates into CASSVTVPNTEAFF.

This clone was recorded only once. The CDR3 loop is CASGLVGAYRGPPLWANVLTF. The CDR3 region has the DNA TGTGCTAGTGGTTTGGTAGGGGCCTACAGGGGTCCTCCGCTCTGGGCCAACGTCCTGACTTTC. The J gene is TRBJ2-6, the V gene TRBV12-5; 7 nucleotides agree with TRBD1. CDR1 and CDR2 (germline): LGHNT, FRNRAP. This CDR3 contains 21 residues. The J segment lost 5 bases and the V segment lost 0 bases, leaving 19 bases of the junction unmatched. Complete variable domain (other parts from reference TRBV12-5 and TRBJ2-6): DARVTQTPRHKVTEMGQEVTMRCQPILGHNTVFWYRQTMMQGLELLAYFRNRAPLDDSGMPKDRFSAEMPDATLATLKIQPSEPRDSAVYFCASGLVGAYRGPPLWANVLTFGAGSRLTVL.

The chain carries TRBV19 and TRBJ2-3; 11 bases map to TRBD2. The V gene end was trimmed by 10 bases and the J gene end by 0 bases; junction bases not matched to a gene: 15. The CDR3 length is 18 residues. CDR1 is LNHDA and CDR2 is SQIVND in the germline V gene (reference sequence). In nucleotides, the CDR3 is TGTGCCACCTCAAAAGGGGGGACTAGCGGAATTAGCACAGATACGCAGTATTTT. Protein: CATSKGGTSGISTDTQYF.

The chain is built from TRBV7-3 and TRBJ1-2, with a possible D match to TRBD1 (5 bases). With 5 bases removed from V and 9 bases from J, the gap between germline ends came to 16 bases. The CDR3 is made up of 13 amino acids. Germline loops: CDR1 SGHTA, CDR2 FQGTGA. The CDR3 DNA reads as TGTGCCAGCAGCCCCCTGACAGAGGCCAGCTACACCTTC. Its protein product is CASSPLTEASYTF.